Each of the 21 T cell receptor beta chains below was sequenced from the same sample in a study of T cells after posttransplantation cyclophosphamide. The table came from immunoSEQ multiplex PCR; TCRdb's copy has only in-frame clones and leaves some out. This table holds tens of thousands of clones with no singletons; the top ten claim about 2.5%. The source material was PBMCs. The receptors were sampled from a middle-aged man in good health, CMV-negative, and a related stem cell transplant donor.

This clone was counted many times. V is TRBV7-9 and J is TRBJ2-1, with D perhaps TRBD1 (5 bases). The V gene lost 0 bases and the J gene lost 12 bases, with 15 bases spanning the gap. This CDR3 has 14 residues. CDR1 SEHNR and CDR2 FQNEAQ come from the germline V gene (reference sequence). Written as DNA, the CDR3 is TGTGCCAGCAGCTTAGCGCAATGGGATAGGGGGCAGTTCTTC. Protein sequence: CASSLAQWDRGQFF.

The J gene is TRBJ1-1, the V gene TRBV18; 11 bases align to TRBD1. The CDR3 is 16 residues long. The ends lost 2 bases at V and 4 bases at J; junction bases unmatched: 6. Looked up from germline, CDR1 is KGHSH and CDR2 is LQKENI. Here the CDR3 reads CASSPMGDRGSTEAFF. The CDR3 DNA follows: TGTGCCAGCTCACCAATGGGGGACAGGGGGTCCACTGAAGCTTTCTTT.

This chain uses TRBV6-5 with TRBJ2-5; TRBD2 matches 8 bases. The end of the DNA is better explained by TRBJ2-7, so the J call may be wrong. The CDR3 spans 15 residues. CDR1 is MNHEY and CDR2 is SVGAGI in the germline V gene. CDR3 amino acids: CASSQTGGASYEQYF. In DNA form, the CDR3 reads TGTGCCAGCAGTCAAACGGGGGGGGCCTCCTACGAGCAGTACTTC.

This clone has ten or more counts. The rearrangement joins TRBV15 to TRBJ2-7; TRBD2 aligns across 11 bases. V lost 8 bases to trimming and J lost 2 bases; unmatched junction nucleotides: 11. Germline values: CDR1 LNHNV, CDR2 YYDKDF (reference sequence). This CDR3 region has 16 residues. CDR3 region: CATGLAGGGNPYEQYF. CDR3 sequence (DNA): TGTGCCACCGGGCTAGCGGGAGGAGGAAATCCCTACGAGCAGTACTTC.

Ten or more counts support this clone. The chain is built from TRBV5-1 and TRBJ2-5; D perhaps matches TRBD1 (7 bases). V shed 1 base and J shed 3 bases, with 13 bases lying between them. The germline CDR1 and CDR2 sequences are SGHRS and YFSETQ. The length of the CDR3 is 15 residues. The CDR3 loop is CASSLSGRGEETQYF. For the CDR3, the DNA is TGCGCCAGCAGCTTGTCGGGCAGGGGGGAAGAGACCCAGTACTTC.

This clone was detected ten times or more. This chain connects TRBV11-1 to TRBJ1-1; D ambiguous. The CDR3 consists of 14 residues. Germline V gene sequence: CDR1 SGHAT, CDR2 FQDESV (reference sequence). V was clipped by 3 bases and J by 4 bases, with 12 bases between them. The CDR3 here is CASSLRDLSTEAFF. The CDR3, as DNA: TGTGCCAGCAGCTTGAGGGATTTGAGCACTGAAGCTTTCTTT.

This clone has ten or more counts. The chain recombines TRBV5-6 with TRBJ1-1, with 7 bases aligning to TRBD1. Germline V gene lookup returns CDR1 SGHDT and CDR2 YYEEEE. Unmatched junction bases numbered 7, after V lost 2 bases and J lost 0 bases. This CDR3 spans 16 amino acids. The CDR3 nucleotides are TGTGCCAGCAGCTTAAACAGGGGTTCAATGAACACTGAAGCTTTCTTT. It is translated as CASSLNRGSMNTEAFF.

V gene TRBV29-1 combines with J gene TRBJ2-2; D is uncertain. V gave up 6 bases and J gave up 5 bases, with 13 bases separating them. Germline V gives CDR1 SQVTM, CDR2 ANQGSEA. The length of the CDR3 is 13 residues. The CDR3 spells CSVARATTGELFF. DNA for the CDR3: TGCAGCGTCGCGCGAGCCACGACCGGGGAGCTGTTTTTT.

This clone was counted at least ten times. The genes are TRBV5-4 and TRBJ2-3, with D unclear. CDR1 is SGHNT, CDR2 YYREEE, per germline (reference sequence). The CDR3 loop spans 12 amino acids. Trimming cost V 5 bases and J 4 bases, with 8 bases left between them. CDR3 bases: TGTGCCAGCAGTGGAGCCCCAGATACGCAGTATTTT. Protein sequence: CASSGAPDTQYF.

Ten or more counts support this clone. The chain carries TRBV5-1 and TRBJ1-1, with 9 bases aligning to TRBD1. The CDR3 consists of 14 residues. J gave up 4 bases and V 4 bases, and 5 bases lay outside the gene matches. Germline values: CDR1 SGHRS, CDR2 YFSETQ. The DNA for the CDR3 is TGCGCCAGCAGCACCGGACAGGGGTCCACTGAAGCTTTCTTT. Residues: CASSTGQGSTEAFF.

This clone was recorded at least ten times. This chain links TRBV6-1 with TRBJ1-6; unclear D gene. Deletions cut 1 base from V and 3 bases from J, with 10 bases between. CDR1 is MNHNS and CDR2 is SASEGT in the germline V gene. The CDR3 length is 16 residues. The CDR3 bases are TGTGCCAGCAGTGAAGTTGAGGGATACTATAATTCACCCCTCCACTTT. Amino acid sequence: CASSEVEGYYNSPLHF.

This clone has at least ten counts. This chain joins TRBV10-3 and TRBJ1-1; 8 bases agree with TRBD1. Trimming removed 6 bases from V and 6 bases from J; junction bases left unmatched: 9. CDR3 length equals 14 residues. Per the germline V gene, CDR1 is ENHRY and CDR2 is SYGVKD. CDR3 protein: CAIRGTGGGAEAFF. The CDR3, as DNA: TGTGCCATCAGAGGTACAGGGGGTGGGGCTGAAGCTTTCTTT.

There are many counts of this clone. The V call is TRBV11-2, the J call TRBJ2-7; TRBD1 might be the D (5 bases). CDR1 is SGHAT and CDR2 is FQNNGV in the germline V gene. The V end lost 1 base, the J end lost 2 bases, and 12 bases lay between the germline ends. There are 15 residues in the CDR3. The CDR3: CASSLVGAGTYEQYF. CDR3 sequence (DNA): TGTGCCAGCAGCTTAGTTGGCGCAGGGACCTACGAGCAGTACTTC.

This clone was seen ten or more times. This chain's CDR3 is CASSLVPGQNTEAFF. CDR3 nucleotide sequence: TGCGCCAGCAGCTTGGTTCCAGGACAGAACACTGAAGCTTTCTTT. This chain links TRBV5-1 with TRBJ1-1, with D tentatively TRBD1 (5 bases). Between the trimmed V and J ends, which lost 0 bases and 1 base, there was a span of 10 bases. Germline CDR1 is SGHRS and CDR2 is YFSETQ. The CDR3 contains 15 residues.

This clone has a count of ten or more. The genes are TRBV7-9 and TRBJ1-2; 10 positions agree with TRBD1. The junction had 8 bases not matched to a gene; V was cut back by 5 bases and J by 8 bases. The CDR3 sequence is 14 residues long. The germline gives CDR1 SEHNR, CDR2 FQNEAQ (reference sequence). DNA of the CDR3: TGTGCCAGCAGCCTAGGGACAGGGGTTGAAGGCTACACCTTC. Protein sequence: CASSLGTGVEGYTF.

This clone came up many times. V is TRBV9 and J is TRBJ2-3, with TRBD1 as a possible D gene (8 bases). This CDR3 is 16 amino acids long. V lost 0 bases to trimming and J lost 3 bases, with 14 bases between them. From germline, CDR1 is SGDLS and CDR2 YYNGEE. In DNA, the CDR3 is TGTGCCAGCAGCGTAGGGAACAGGGGGGGGACAGATACGCAGTATTTT. It codes for CASSVGNRGGTDTQYF.

This clone was observed at least ten times. This chain links TRBV4-1 with TRBJ1-4; D possibly corresponds to TRBD1 (5 bases). The CDR3 totals 16 residues. Germline CDR1 is MGHRA and CDR2 is YSYEKL. Trimming removed 4 bases at V and 6 bases at J, with 18 bases between. The chain's CDR3 is CASSRGPAGSDEKLFF. DNA of the CDR3: TGCGCCAGCAGCCGGGGCCCGGCGGGGTCGGATGAAAAACTGTTTTTT.

With regard to this clone: Other nucleotide sequences from this sample produce the same CDR3. The V call is TRBV4-1, the J call TRBJ2-7, with a possible D match to TRBD1 (6 bases). The V gene's germline CDR1 is MGHRA and CDR2 YSYEKL. CDR3 length: 17 amino acids. Trimming cost V 3 bases and J 3 bases, with 21 bases left between them. CDR3 sequence reads: CASSQGVTGLLIYEQYF. The CDR3 DNA sequence: TGCGCCAGCAGCCAGGGGGTAACAGGGCTTTTAATCTACGAGCAGTACTTC.

By share of the sample, this clone is medium-sized. This chain links TRBV27 with TRBJ2-1, with 7 bases aligning to TRBD2. The CDR3 has 13 amino acids. With V trimmed by 8 bases and J by 9 bases, 10 bases remained unmatched. Germline CDR1 and CDR2: MNHEY and SMNVEV (reference sequence). Here the CDR3 DNA reads TGTGCCAGCGGGAAGCGGGACGGGGCTGAGCAGTTCTTC. Protein: CASGKRDGAEQFF.

This clone was picked up many times. The rearrangement links TRBV7-8 to TRBJ1-5; 8 bases are a match to TRBD1. Losses at the gene ends were 5 bases for V and 0 bases for J; bases not matched to a gene: 6. This CDR3 spans 16 amino acids. Looked up from germline, CDR1 is SGHVS and CDR2 is FQNEAQ. The CDR3 reads CASSQGTGYSNQPQHF. DNA of the CDR3: TGTGCCAGCAGCCAGGGGACAGGTTATAGCAATCAGCCCCAGCATTTT.

This clone has a count of ten or more. The gene calls are TRBV19 and TRBJ1-1; 7 bases match TRBD1. V lost 4 bases, J lost 3 bases, and 14 bases stayed unmatched. The CDR3 length is 17 residues. CDR1 and CDR2 (germline): LNHDA, SQIVND (reference sequence). CDR3 nucleotide sequence: TGTGCCAGTAGTAATATCTTGGGGGACAGAATTTACACTGAAGCTTTCTTT. The encoded protein is CASSNILGDRIYTEAFF.